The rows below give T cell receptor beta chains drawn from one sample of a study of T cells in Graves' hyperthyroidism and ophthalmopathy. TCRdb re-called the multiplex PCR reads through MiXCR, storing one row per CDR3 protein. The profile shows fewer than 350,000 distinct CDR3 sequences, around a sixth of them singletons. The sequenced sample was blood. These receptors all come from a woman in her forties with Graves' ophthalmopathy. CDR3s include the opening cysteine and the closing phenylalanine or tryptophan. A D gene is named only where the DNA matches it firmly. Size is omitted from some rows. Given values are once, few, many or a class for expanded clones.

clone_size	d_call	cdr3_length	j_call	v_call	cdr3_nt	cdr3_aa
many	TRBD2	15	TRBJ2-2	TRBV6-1	TGTGCCAGCACCAGACTAGCGGGAGCCACCGGGGAGCTGTTTTTT	CASTRLAGATGELFF
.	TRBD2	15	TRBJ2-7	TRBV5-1	TGCGCCAGCAGCGCGGGACTAGCGGGAGATAGCGAGCAGTACTTC	CASSAGLAGDSEQYF
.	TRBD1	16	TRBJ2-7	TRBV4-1	TGCGCCAGCAGCCAAAGCCCCGGGACAGGGCTCTACGAGCAGTACTTC	CASSQSPGTGLYEQYF
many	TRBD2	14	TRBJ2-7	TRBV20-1	TGCAGTGCTAGAGGACTAGCGGGAGTAATCGAGCAGTACTTC	CSARGLAGVIEQYF
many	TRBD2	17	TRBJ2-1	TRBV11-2	TGTGCCAGCAGCTTAAGTTTCCTAGCGGGAGCTGGCAATGAGCAGTTCTTC	CASSLSFLAGAGNEQFF
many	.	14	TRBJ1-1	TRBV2	TGTGCCAGCAGTAGGACCTCGTTTGACACTGAAGCTTTCTTT	CASSRTSFDTEAFF
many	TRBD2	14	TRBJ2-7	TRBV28	TGTGCCAGCAGACTTAGCGGGAGGGTCTACGAGCAGTACTTC	CASRLSGRVYEQYF
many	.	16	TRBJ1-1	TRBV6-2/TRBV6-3	TGTGCCAGCAGTTACTGGGAGGTTGCTATGAACACTGAAGCTTTCTTT	CASSYWEVAMNTEAFF
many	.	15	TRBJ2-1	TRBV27	TGTGCCAGCAAGATCCAGGGGCCCTCCTACAATGAGCAGTTCTTC	CASKIQGPSYNEQFF
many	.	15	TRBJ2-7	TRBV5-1	TGCGCCAGCAGCTTGGAGGGCGCCGTCTCCTACGAGCAGTACTTC	CASSLEGAVSYEQYF
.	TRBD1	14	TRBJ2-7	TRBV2	TGTGCCAGCAGTGAAGCCCGACAGGGGAACGAGCAGTACTTC	CASSEARQGNEQYF
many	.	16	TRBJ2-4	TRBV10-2	TGCGCCAGCAGTGAGTCGACTGGGTTAGCCAAAAACATTCAGTACTTC	CASSESTGLAKNIQYF
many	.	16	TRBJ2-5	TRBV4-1	TGCGCCAGCAGCGCGATTGGAGGGCTGCACCAAGAGACCCAGTACTTC	CASSAIGGLHQETQYF
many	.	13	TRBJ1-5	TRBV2	TGTGCCAGCAAAGGGTGGTCCAATCAGCCCCAGCATTTT	CASKGWSNQPQHF
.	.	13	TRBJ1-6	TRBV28	TGTGCCAGCGAGGAGGGGATGAATTCACCCCTCCACTTT	CASEEGMNSPLHF
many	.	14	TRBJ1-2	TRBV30	TGTGCCTGGAGTGTAAAACAGTGGGGCTATGGCTACACCTTC	CAWSVKQWGYGYTF
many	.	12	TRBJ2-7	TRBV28	TGTGCCACCCGGGGGACCCTCTACGAGCAGTACTTC	CATRGTLYEQYF
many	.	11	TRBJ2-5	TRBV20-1	TGCAGTGCTAGCCACCAAGAGACCCAATACTTC	CSASHQETQYF
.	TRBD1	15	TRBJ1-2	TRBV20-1	TGCAGTGCTAGAAAGTTTCGAGGGGGCGGGGATGGCTACACCTTC	CSARKFRGGGDGYTF
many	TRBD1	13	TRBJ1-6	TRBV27	TGTGCCAGCAGGCGGGGACAGGGACGACCCCTCCACTTT	CASRRGQGRPLHF
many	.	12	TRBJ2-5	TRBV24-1	TGTGCCACCGGAATGGGTAGAGAGACCCAGTACTTC	CATGMGRETQYF
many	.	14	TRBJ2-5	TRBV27	TGTGCCAGCAGTTTCAGGGCCGTAGGGGAGACCCAGTACTTC	CASSFRAVGETQYF
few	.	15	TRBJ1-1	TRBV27	TGTGCCAGCAGCTCGACCTACAGCGATTGGGGTAAAGCTTTCTTT	CASSSTYSDWGKAFF
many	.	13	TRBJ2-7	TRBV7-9	TGTGCCAGCAGCCGCGACCCTGATTACGAGCAGTACTTC	CASSRDPDYEQYF
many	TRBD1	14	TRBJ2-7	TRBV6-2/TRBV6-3	TGTGCCAGCAGTCTCTCCCACAGGGGGCACGAGCAGTACTTC	CASSLSHRGHEQYF
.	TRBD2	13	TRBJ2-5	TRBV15	TGCCAGCGGATAGCGGGAGCGGCGGAGACCCAGTACTTC	CQRIAGAAETQYF
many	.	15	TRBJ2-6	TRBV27	TGTGCCAGCACCCTCACGCCCTCTGGGGCCAACGTCCTGACTTTC	CASTLTPSGANVLTF
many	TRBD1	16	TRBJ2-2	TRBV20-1	TGCAGTGCTAGAGATCTGGCAGGGGGCGATGCCGGGGAGCTGTTTTTT	CSARDLAGGDAGELFF
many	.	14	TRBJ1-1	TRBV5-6	TGTGCCAGCAGCTCCGCCCCCCGGAGTACTGAAGCTTTCTTT	CASSSAPRSTEAFF
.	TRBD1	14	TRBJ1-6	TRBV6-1	TGTGCCAGCAGGGAGACAGGGGATAATTCACCCCTCCACTTT	CASRETGDNSPLHF
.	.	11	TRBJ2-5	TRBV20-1	TGCAGTGCCGATCCGGCGGAGACCCAGTACTTC	CSADPAETQYF
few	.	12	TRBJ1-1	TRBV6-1	TGTGCGAGCAACCGGGGCTCCCCTGAAGCTTTCTTT	CASNRGSPEAFF
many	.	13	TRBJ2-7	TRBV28	TGTGCCAGCACGGGAAGAGAGGCCTACGAGCAGTACTTC	CASTGREAYEQYF
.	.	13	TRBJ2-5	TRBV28	TGTGCCAGCACCCAGGGGGAGGGGGAGACCCAGTACTTC	CASTQGEGETQYF
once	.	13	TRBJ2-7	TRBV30	TGTGCCTGGAGTGTACGTCTAGCGAGCGAGCAGTACTTC	CAWSVRLASEQYF
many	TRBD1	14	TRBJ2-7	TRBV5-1	TGCGCCAGCAGCCTCCGGGACAGGGAGGCCGAGCAGTACTTC	CASSLRDREAEQYF